This T cell receptor (beta chain) was identified during a study of Ad26.COV2.S vaccination and SARS-CoV-2 variants. Overall study context: Among those in the COV1001 Ad26.COV2.S trial arm was the donor. Once, or twice with 56 days between doses, Ad26.COV2.S was given intramuscularly.

Whole-study results and caveats: CD8+ and CD4+ T cells specific for spike reportedly responded with substantial breadth after vaccination.

Germline V CDR1 and CDR2: SGHNT, YENEEA. This CDR3 region has 14 residues. Trimming cost V 3 bases and J 1 base, with 6 bases left between them. Clones were sequenced by immunoSEQ multiplex PCR, and TCRdb holds only the in-frame ones, with some missing. The sample includes some 400,000 clones, around nine tenths of them seen just once. For this clone: Its antigen is as yet unknown.

The treatment: about 20 received Ad26.COV2.S at low or high dose, single or two shots; about 5 received placebo; per-sample allocation not given. Sampling happened 63 days after the first vaccine or placebo injection. The TCR sequence derives from a person between 18 and 59 years old who received the Ad26.COV2.S COVID-19 vaccine or a placebo. The gene calls are TRBV11-3 and TRBJ2-2, with no clear D. The sample here was peripheral blood, taken in a trial of Ad26.COV2.S vaccine versus placebo. DNA of the CDR3: TGTGCCAGCAGCTTGGGGATGAACACCGGGGAGCTGTTTTTT. Translated: CASSLGMNTGELFF.